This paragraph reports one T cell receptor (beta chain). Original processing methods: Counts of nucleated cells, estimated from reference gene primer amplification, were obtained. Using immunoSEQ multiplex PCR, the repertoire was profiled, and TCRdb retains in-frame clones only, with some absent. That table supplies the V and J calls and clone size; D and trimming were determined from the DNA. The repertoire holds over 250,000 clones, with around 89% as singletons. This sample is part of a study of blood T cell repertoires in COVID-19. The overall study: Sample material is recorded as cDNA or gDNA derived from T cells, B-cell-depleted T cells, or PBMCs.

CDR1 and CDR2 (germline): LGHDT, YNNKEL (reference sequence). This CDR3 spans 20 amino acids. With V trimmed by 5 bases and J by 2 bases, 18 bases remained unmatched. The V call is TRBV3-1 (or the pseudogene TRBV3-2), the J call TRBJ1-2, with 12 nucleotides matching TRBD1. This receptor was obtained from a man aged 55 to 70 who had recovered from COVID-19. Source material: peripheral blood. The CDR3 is CASSKSGTGGAPPENYGYTF. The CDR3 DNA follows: TGTGCCAGCAGCAAATCCGGGACAGGGGGCGCTCCCCCCGAGAACTATGGCTACACCTTC.